This T cell receptor beta chain was sequenced during a study of regulatory T cells in long-lasting Graves disease. Stated time point: newly diagnosed GD, antithyroid drugs for less than 3 months. PBMC RNA served as the TCR library source. Construction of the TCR beta libraries employed iRepertoire HTBI primers in conjunction with Arm-PCR of CDR3 regions. TCRdb processed the multiplex PCR reads anew with MiXCR; each CDR3 protein has one entry. This sample carries over 500,000 distinct CDR3 sequences, about 15% of them seen once, and the ten largest clones take about 11%. Trimming cost V 4 bases and J 9 bases, with 13 bases left between them. The CDR3 has 13 residues. Germline CDR1 SEHNR, CDR2 FQNEAQ (reference sequence). Separately, the same data were catalogued under a study of T cells in Graves' hyperthyroidism and ophthalmopathy. Per that study: Exclusion followed for patients with uncontrolled infection, other autoimmune disease, pregnancy or lactation.

This receptor was identified in a man between 18 and 29 years old with Graves disease. The sample in question was peripheral blood mononuclear cells (PBMCs), obtained at new diagnosis, from a patient treated with antithyroid drugs. The V gene is TRBV7-9, the J gene TRBJ2-1; D is unresolved. Here the CDR3 reads CASSSNGDGEQFF. CDR3 nucleotides: TGTGCCAGCAGCTCGAATGGGGATGGTGAGCAGTTCTTC. The full variable domain, its missing parts supplied by reference TRBV7-9 and TRBJ2-1, is DTGVSQNPRHKITKRGQNVTFRCDPISEHNRLYWYRQTLGQGPEFLTYFQNEAQLEKSRLLSDRFSAERPKGSFSTLEIQRTEQGDSAMYLCASSSNGDGEQFFGPGTRLTVL.